Each of the 27 T cell receptor beta chains below was sequenced from the same sample in a study of CD8+CD57+ T cells in acquired aplastic anemia (dated by TCRdb to 2017 to 2018). Patients chosen for sequencing had shown expansion of CD8+CD57+ cells by flow cytometry. The listed sequencing device is Illumina HiSeq 2000. Genomic DNA served as template for TCR beta VDJ combination and CDR3 sequence profiling. TCRdb reran the public reads through fastp at Q25 and MiXCR, keeping productive beta chains. Entries are consolidated by CDR3 protein sequence, retaining the most common genes and DNA. Here the sample has around 430,000 distinct CDR3 sequences; approximately 32% occur a single time. The ten largest make up nearly 0.85% of the sample. The sequencing input was sorted CD4+, CD8+, or CD8+CD57+ T cells (not recorded which) from PBMCs. These receptors were taken from a human donor with aplastic anemia.

This rearrangement joins TRBV10-3 to TRBJ1-1; a possible D gene is TRBD1 (5 bases). The V end was cut by 10 bases, the J end by 5 bases, with 14 bases between. This CDR3 has 12 amino acids. The V gene's germline CDR1 is ENHRY and CDR2 SYGVKD. The CDR3 DNA sequence: TGTGCCACAGGGATAGGACGAACTGAAGCTTTCTTT. Translated, it gives CATGIGRTEAFF.

This clonotype was counted at least ten times. J is TRBJ1-1 and V is TRBV10-1, with a possible D match to TRBD1 (5 bases). Trimming stripped 6 bases from V and 3 bases from J, with 8 bases between. The CDR3 runs 12 residues. Germline CDR1 WNHNN, CDR2 SYGVQD (reference sequence). CDR3 nucleotide sequence: TGCGCCAGCAGGGGGCGCGACACTGAAGCTTTCTTT. It specifies CASRGRDTEAFF.

V and J are TRBV15 and TRBJ2-5; 9 bases fit TRBD1. The length of the CDR3 is 15 residues. The V gene's germline CDR1 is LNHNV and CDR2 YYDKDF (reference sequence). V shed 5 bases and J 0 bases; nucleotides not matched to a gene: 4. CDR3 region: CATSSRDRDQETQYF. As DNA, the CDR3 is TGTGCCACCAGCTCCCGGGACAGGGACCAAGAGACCCAGTACTTC.

This clonotype was picked up a small number of times. J is TRBJ1-6 and V is TRBV27, with a tentative D call TRBD1 (6 bases). Germline V gene sequence: CDR1 MNHEY, CDR2 SMNVEV (reference sequence). The CDR3 length is 14 residues. V was trimmed by 5 bases and J by 7 bases, leaving 12 bases between them. CDR3 nucleotide sequence: TGTGCCAGCAGTCCCCGACAGGCCAATTCACCCCTCCACTTT. It translates to CASSPRQANSPLHF.

The J gene is TRBJ1-1, the V gene TRBV4-1; D not resolved. The CDR3 sequence is 17 residues long. The V and J ends lost 1 base and 5 bases respectively, with 20 bases between them. The germline gives CDR1 MGHRA, CDR2 YSYEKL. The DNA of the CDR3 is TGCGCCAGCAGCCAAGTGGTCATCGGGAAAGCGGGGACTGAAGCTTTCTTT. Protein sequence: CASSQVVIGKAGTEAFF.

The rearrangement links TRBV20-1 to TRBJ1-1; possible D gene TRBD1, 5 bases. CDR1 is DFQATT and CDR2 is SNEGSKA in the germline V gene (reference sequence). V was clipped by 5 bases and J by 3 bases, with 13 bases between them. This CDR3 comprises 13 residues. The CDR3 DNA follows: TGCAGTGCTGGTCTCGGGGCGGACACTGAAGCTTTCTTT. This sequence encodes CSAGLGADTEAFF.

The V call is TRBV19, the J call TRBJ2-3, with 9 bases lining up with TRBD2. The junction had 12 bases not matched to a gene; V was cut back by 5 bases and J by 6 bases. CDR3 length: 16 amino acids. Germline-derived CDR1 and CDR2 are LNHDA and SQIVND (reference sequence). Here the CDR3 reads CASSSSWREGRDTQYF. CDR3 in DNA: TGTGCCAGTAGTTCGTCGTGGCGGGAGGGTCGTGATACGCAGTATTTT.

This clonotype has a handful of counts. This may arise from a read error, as a much more abundant clone is one base away. The chain employs TRBV2 and TRBJ1-5, with D tentatively TRBD1 (5 bases). Germline V gives CDR1 SNHLY, CDR2 FYNNEI. V was shortened by 6 bases and J by 6 bases, with 9 bases between the two germline ends. The CDR3 contains 12 residues. DNA of the CDR3: TGTGCCAGCAGGGGGACTAGTCAGCCCCAGCATTTT. This gives the protein CASRGTSQPQHF. Full variable domain (missing parts from reference TRBV2 and TRBJ1-5): EPEVTQTPSHQVTQMGQEVILRCVPISNHLYFYWYRQILGQKVEFLVSFYNNEISEKSEIFDDQFSVERPDGSNFTLKIRSTKLEDSAMYFCASRGTSQPQHFGDGTRLSIL.

The table lists this clonotype with many counts. This sequence joins TRBV7-2 and TRBJ2-7; TRBD1 is a possible D gene (7 bases). The CDR3 sequence is 15 residues long. Germline V gene sequence: CDR1 SGHTA, CDR2 FQGNSA. V gave up 2 bases and J gave up 4 bases, with 15 bases separating them. CDR3 region: CASSLSAGGTYEQYF. DNA of the CDR3: TGTGCCAGCAGCTTATCGGCAGGGGGGACATACGAGCAGTACTTC.

This clonotype was counted at least ten times. The chain is built from TRBV15 and TRBJ2-3; no firm D call. Germline CDR1 reads LNHNV; CDR2 reads YYDKDF (reference sequence). Trimming left V 1 base short and J 2 bases short, with 10 bases between. The CDR3 loop spans 15 amino acids. The CDR3 here is CATSRAPIVTDTQYF. In nucleotides, the CDR3 is TGTGCCACCAGCAGAGCACCGATAGTCACAGATACGCAGTATTTT.

With respect to this clonotype: Likely a read error: the CDR3 ends without its conserved phenylalanine or tryptophan. The chain employs TRBV20-1 and TRBJ2-3; D not certain. The CDR3 has 13 amino acids. Trimming cost V 6 bases and J 0 bases, with 10 bases left between them. Germline CDR1 and CDR2: DFQATT and SNEGSKA (reference sequence). Here the CDR3 reads CSARTDSTDTQYS. The CDR3 DNA follows: TGCAGTGCGAGGACCGATAGCACAGATACGCAGTATTCT.

This clonotype showed up many times. The rearrangement joins TRBV19 to TRBJ2-4; 7 bases line up with TRBD1. The V gene's germline CDR1 is LNHDA and CDR2 SQIVND (reference sequence). V was pared by 5 bases and J by 2 bases, with 6 bases of the junction left unmatched. The length of the CDR3 is 15 residues. Here the CDR3 DNA reads TGTGCCAGTAGTGTCGACAGGGCGACCAAAAACATTCAGTACTTC. Its protein product is CASSVDRATKNIQYF. The full variable domain, its missing parts supplied by reference TRBV19 and TRBJ2-4, is DGGITQSPKYLFRKEGQNVTLSCEQNLNHDAMYWYRQDPGQGLRLIYYSQIVNDFQKGDIAEGYSVSREKKESFPLTVTSAQKNPTAFYLCASSVDRATKNIQYFGAGTRLSVL.

Many counts were recorded for this clonotype. The chain employs TRBV10-3 and TRBJ2-4; the match to TRBD2 covers 7 bases. V gave up 10 bases and J gave up 8 bases; unmatched junction bases: 8. This CDR3 is built from 12 residues. Germline values: CDR1 ENHRY, CDR2 SYGVKD. The CDR3 region has the DNA TGTGCCACCCGGGGGGAGTTGGACATTCAGTACTTC. Its translation is CATRGELDIQYF.

This chain links TRBV4-2 with TRBJ2-3; a weak D match, TRBD2 (5 bases). CDR3 size: 17 residues. Germline lookup yields CDR1 LGHNA and CDR2 YNFKEQ. Trimming removed 4 bases from V and 4 bases from J, with 21 bases in between. This CDR3 reads CASSPSLVSARADTQYF. DNA of the CDR3: TGTGCCAGCAGCCCCTCGTTGGTTAGCGCCCGGGCAGATACGCAGTATTTT.

Ten or more counts support this clonotype. The gene calls are TRBV19 and TRBJ2-7; D may be TRBD2 (5 bases). The CDR3 extends over 15 amino acids. Trimming removed 1 base from V and 1 base from J, with 11 bases in between. CDR1 is LNHDA and CDR2 is SQIVND in the germline V gene (reference sequence). The CDR3 nucleotides read TGTGCCAGTAGTATAGGCGACGGACTTTCCTACGAGCAGTACTTC. The encoded protein is CASSIGDGLSYEQYF.

Concerning this clonotype itself: At one end the junction does not follow the germline gene, possibly because of a read error. The J gene is TRBJ1-5, the V gene TRBV24-1, with D maybe TRBD1 (5 bases). Germline-derived CDR1 and CDR2 are KGHDR and SFDVKD. This CDR3 region has 11 residues. In nucleotides, the CDR3 is TGTGCCACCAGTGATGGGGGGGTTTTGCGGTTT. Protein product: CATSDGGVLRF.

This clonotype has only one observation. This sequence joins TRBV25-1 and TRBJ2-1; 8 nucleotides match TRBD1. The CDR3 is made up of 16 amino acids. The V and J ends lost 4 bases and 2 bases, in that order; junction bases with no gene match: 7. CDR1 and CDR2 from the germline V gene are MGHDK and SYGVNS. CDR3 protein: CASSARTGLAYNEQFF. The CDR3 nucleotides read TGTGCCAGCAGTGCACGGACAGGGCTGGCCTACAATGAGCAGTTCTTC.

This clonotype came up a few times. This CDR3 is CASTRLGEAPCNQPQHF. CDR3 sequence (DNA): TGTGCCAGCACGAGGTTGGGGGAGGCCCCTTGCAATCAGCCCCAGCATTTT. The gene calls are TRBV25-1 and TRBJ1-5, with D perhaps matching TRBD1 (5 bases). V dropped 7 bases and J dropped 2 bases, with 21 bases sitting between them. This CDR3 comprises 17 residues. Germline assignment: CDR1 MGHDK and CDR2 SYGVNS.

This chain links TRBV3-1 with TRBJ2-6; D is perhaps TRBD2 (6 bases). The length of the CDR3 is 15 residues. Germline V gene sequence: CDR1 LGHDT, CDR2 YNNKEL (reference sequence). Trimming stripped 4 bases from V and 2 bases from J, with 9 bases between. CDR3: CASSLTSAGANVLTF. Written as DNA, the CDR3 is TGTGCCAGCAGCCTGACTAGTGCTGGGGCCAACGTCCTGACTTTC. Using reference TRBV3-1 and TRBJ2-6 for the parts outside the CDR3, the full variable domain is DTAVSQTPKYLVTQMGNDKSIKCEQNLGHDTMYWYKQDSKKFLKIMFSYNNKELIINETVPNRFSPKSPDKAHLNLHINSLELGDSAVYFCASSLTSAGANVLTFGAGSRLTVL.

This clonotype was counted only a few times. This chain uses TRBV6-5 with TRBJ2-7; TRBD2 matches at 10 bases. This CDR3 comprises 15 residues. CDR1 and CDR2 (germline): MNHEY, SVGAGI. Trimming removed 4 bases from V and 1 base from J; junction bases left unmatched: 4. The CDR3 sequence: CASSFRAGGSYEQYF. CDR3 sequence (DNA): TGTGCCAGCAGTTTCAGAGCGGGAGGGTCCTACGAGCAGTACTTC.

The CDR3 DNA sequence: TGCGCCAGCAGCCGGACAGGTGGAAGTCCCCAATGGGGAAACACCATATATTTT. Translation gives CASSRTGGSPQWGNTIYF. The chain carries TRBV5-1 and TRBJ1-3; 7 bases line up with TRBD1. The CDR3 totals 18 residues. The V segment lost 4 bases and the J segment 4 bases; nucleotides outside the gene matches: 17. Germline-derived CDR1 and CDR2 are SGHRS and YFSETQ. Filled out from reference TRBV5-1 and TRBJ1-3, the complete variable domain reads KAGVTQTPRYLIKTRGQQVTLSCSPISGHRSVSWYQQTPGQGLQFLFEYFSETQRNKGNFPGRFSGRQFSNSRSEMNVSTLELGDSALYLCASSRTGGSPQWGNTIYFGEGSWLTVV.

The table lists this clonotype with many counts. The genes are TRBV12-3 or TRBV12-4 and TRBJ2-7; D is tentatively TRBD1 or TRBD2 (5 bases each). The CDR3 is 13 amino acids. Trimming removed 9 bases from V and 3 bases from J, with 15 bases in between. CDR3 in amino acids: CASLGDGRYEQYF. The CDR3, as DNA: TGTGCCAGTTTAGGGGACGGACGCTACGAGCAGTACTTC.

CDR3 sequence: CASSLGSGSGNTGELFF. The CDR3 DNA follows: TGTGCCAGCAGTTTAGGTAGCGGGAGTGGGAACACCGGGGAGCTGTTTTTT. This chain joins TRBV19 and TRBJ2-2, with TRBD2 matching 9 bases. This CDR3 is built from 17 residues. The trim removed 9 bases at V and 1 base at J, leaving 12 bases unmatched. Germline assignment: CDR1 LNHDA and CDR2 SQIVND (reference sequence).

There are a few counts of this clonotype. The chain has TRBV9 and TRBJ1-4, with D uncertain. CDR3 length equals 14 residues. CDR1 is SGDLS and CDR2 is YYNGEE in the germline V gene. Trimming took off 0 bases at V and 8 bases at J, with 11 bases between the two ends. As DNA, the CDR3 is TGTGCCAGCAGCGTAGGGGGATGGAGAGAAAAACTGTTTTTT. Protein sequence: CASSVGGWREKLFF.

This clonotype was counted many times. The chain carries TRBV29-1 and TRBJ2-5; D uncertain. Germline assignment: CDR1 SQVTM and CDR2 ANQGSEA. The CDR3 covers 13 residues. V gave up 4 bases and J gave up 5 bases, with 14 bases separating them. The CDR3 is CSVAPTSSETQYF. The CDR3 DNA is TGCAGCGTTGCCCCCACAAGCTCGGAGACCCAGTACTTC.

This clonotype was detected ten times or more. The CDR3 DNA reads as TGTGCCATCAGTGATCGGATGAACACTGAAGCTTTCTTT. Protein product: CAISDRMNTEAFF. V and J are TRBV10-3 and TRBJ1-1; D is ambiguous. CDR3 size: 13 residues. CDR1 and CDR2 from the germline V gene are ENHRY and SYGVKD. Trimming cost V 3 bases and J 0 bases, with 5 bases left between them.

This chain uses TRBV20-1 with TRBJ1-4, with D possibly TRBD1 on 5 matching bases. Germline CDR1 DFQATT, CDR2 SNEGSKA (reference sequence). V lost 0 bases, J lost 3 bases, and 14 bases lay in between. This CDR3 contains 16 residues. CDR3 loop: CSARDRGLGANEKLFF. CDR3 DNA sequence: TGCAGTGCTAGAGATAGGGGCCTCGGAGCTAATGAAAAACTGTTTTTT.